What follows is one TCR beta chain and its context. The sample is drawn from a study of CD4+ T cells in melanoma. Libraries were prepared by immunoSEQ multiplex PCR; TCRdb keeps only in-frame clonotypes and omits some of them. This repertoire shows about 16,000 clones, 60% to 80% found once; its top ten account for approximately 12%. This CDR3 is 18 amino acids long. V shed 2 bases and J shed 5 bases, with 23 bases lying between them. Per the germline V gene, CDR1 is SGHTA and CDR2 is FQGNSA. This TCR derives from a human donor with melanoma. This chain uses TRBV7-2 with TRBJ2-3; D tentatively fits TRBD1 or TRBD2 (5 bases each). Sequences were obtained from cells from a culture (not recorded whether cultured in vitro). The CDR3 DNA is TGTGCCAGCAGCTTATACCACGTCGGGACCCGCGCGGTAGATACGCAGTATTTT. Its translation: CASSLYHVGTRAVDTQYF.